These T cell receptor beta chains were read from a single sample in a study of shared clonotypes between healthy human individuals. Only in-frame clones appear in the TCRdb table, and some are missing; sequencing was by immunoSEQ multiplex PCR. Found here are around 690,000 clones, around 90% of them singletons; the top ten hold about a third. Sample: memory CD8+ T cells from PBMCs. The receptors were sampled from a man aged 18 to 35 in good health. Some clones in this sample may be carry-over from other donors' samples. Both conserved end residues are part of each CDR3.

v_gene,j_gene,CDR3aa
TRBV27,TRBJ2-3,CASTRLAGSTDTQYF
TRBV6-5,TRBJ1-4,CASSTVPTTSEKLFF
TRBV2,TRBJ2-2,CASSEFGHGIVNANTGELFF
TRBV19,TRBJ1-2,CASTPFLWNGYTF
TRBV7-3,TRBJ2-2,CASSLIQNTGELFF
TRBV6-5,TRBJ2-2,CASSFRQATGELFF
TRBV6-1,TRBJ2-1,CASSGGTGTGFNNEQFF
TRBV27,TRBJ2-6,CASSFEGARRGANVLTF
TRBV29-1,TRBJ1-1,CSVEIWTEAFF
TRBV9,TRBJ1-4,CASSPTGRNEKLFF
TRBV4-1,TRBJ2-7,CASSPWVAGTTYEQYF
TRBV27,TRBJ1-5,CASSLGRGHQPQHF
TRBV27,TRBJ2-5,CASSLGTGGLETQYF
TRBV11-2,TRBJ2-3,CASSWERGRGKKDTQYF
TRBV5-1,TRBJ2-7,CASSLARTVGNYEQYF
TRBV19,TRBJ2-3,CASSPGLAGVDTQYF
TRBV29-1,TRBJ2-7,CSVSDRGPYEQYF
TRBV15,TRBJ2-1,CATSRVGPPNEQFF
TRBV4-2,TRBJ2-7,CASSDQTGKNEQYF
TRBV28,TRBJ2-2,CATFLWSSGGRAGELFF
TRBV29-1,TRBJ2-5,CSVEDPGTQETQYF
TRBV4-1,TRBJ1-1,CASSYRVDTEAFF
TRBV11-3,TRBJ2-1,CASSLKIYNEQFF
TRBV28,TRBJ2-1,CASSLLAGEYEQFF
TRBV7-9,TRBJ2-1,CASSSRTDLESYNEQFF
TRBV27,TRBJ2-1,CASSPTLYNEQFF
TRBV4-3,TRBJ1-5,CASSQEPVIYSNQPQHF
TRBV28,TRBJ1-5,CASRLPYGDQPQHF
TRBV9,TRBJ2-5,CASSRQGTKETQYF
TRBV10-3,TRBJ2-3,CAISGGLGRRPDTQYF
TRBV10-1,TRBJ1-5,CASTERSGGAGQPQHF
TRBV13,TRBJ2-2,CASSSGLAGLVGELFF
TRBV7-9,TRBJ1-1,CASSSEWTAEAFF
TRBV10-3,TRBJ1-5,CAISESGKGGNQPQHF
TRBV19,TRBJ2-5,CASSPGRIKETQYF
TRBV29-1,NA,CSATGLASSYEQYF